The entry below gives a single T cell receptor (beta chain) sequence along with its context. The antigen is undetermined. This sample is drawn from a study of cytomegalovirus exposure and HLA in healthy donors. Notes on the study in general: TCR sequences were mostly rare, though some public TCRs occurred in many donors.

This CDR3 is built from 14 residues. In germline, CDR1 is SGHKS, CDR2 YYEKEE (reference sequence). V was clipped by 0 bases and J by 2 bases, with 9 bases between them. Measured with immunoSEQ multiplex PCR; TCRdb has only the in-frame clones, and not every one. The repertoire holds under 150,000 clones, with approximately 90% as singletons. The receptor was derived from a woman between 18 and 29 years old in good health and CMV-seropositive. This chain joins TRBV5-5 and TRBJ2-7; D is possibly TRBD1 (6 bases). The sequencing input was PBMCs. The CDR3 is CASSLGTVPYEQYF. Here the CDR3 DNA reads TGTGCCAGCAGCTTGGGGACAGTCCCCTACGAGCAGTACTTC.